This TCR beta chain emerged from a study of a mutant IDH1 vaccine in newly diagnosed glioma. About the study: Patients were pretreated with radiotherapy, temozolomide, or both, mostly both.

Time point meaning: week 5, during vaccination. Doses comprised 300 ug of mutant IDH1 20-mer peptide each, plus topical imiquimod. TCRdb's table, derived via immunoSEQ multiplex PCR, lists solely in-frame clones and lacks some. The sample records 25,000 to 30,000 clones, around 80% being singletons. About this clone itself: Antigen unknown.

The clonotype originates from a man in his forties or fifties with glioma. Some clones in this sample may be carry-over from other donors' samples. The material sequenced was PBMCs, taken from a glioma patient whose treatment included an IDH1 peptide vaccine.

CDR3 DNA sequence: TGCGCCAGCAGCCCGGGACAGGGAACCCAATATGGCTACACCTTC. Its translation is CASSPGQGTQYGYTF. This chain connects TRBV5-1 to TRBJ1-2, with 9 bases aligning to TRBD1. Germline loops: CDR1 SGHRS, CDR2 YFSETQ. V gave up 4 bases and J gave up 5 bases; unmatched junction bases: 9. This CDR3 contains 15 residues.